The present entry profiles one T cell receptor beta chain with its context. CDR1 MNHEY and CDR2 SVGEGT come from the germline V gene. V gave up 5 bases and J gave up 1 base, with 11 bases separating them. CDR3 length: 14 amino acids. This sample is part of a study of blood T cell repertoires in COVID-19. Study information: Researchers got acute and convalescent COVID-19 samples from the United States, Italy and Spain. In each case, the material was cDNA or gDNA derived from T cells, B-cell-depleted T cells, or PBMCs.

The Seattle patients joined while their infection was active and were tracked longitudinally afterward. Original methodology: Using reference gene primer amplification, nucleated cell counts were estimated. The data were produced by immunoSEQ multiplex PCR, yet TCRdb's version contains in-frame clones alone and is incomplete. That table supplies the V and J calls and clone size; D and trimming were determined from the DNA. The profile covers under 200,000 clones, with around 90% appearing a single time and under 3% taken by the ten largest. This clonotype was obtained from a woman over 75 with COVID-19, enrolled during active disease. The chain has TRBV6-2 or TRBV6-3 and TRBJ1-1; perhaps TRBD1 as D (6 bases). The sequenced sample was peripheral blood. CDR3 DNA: TGTGCCAGCAGTGACAGGAGCTCGAACACTGAAGCTTTCTTT. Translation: CASSDRSSNTEAFF.